This T cell receptor (beta chain) was captured by sequencing in a study of T-cell reconstitution after alpha-beta-depleted transplantation in children. Notes on this clonotype: Its antigen is undetermined.

The study, taken as a whole, reports: Reportedly, only several hundred clones from non-depleted graft cells drove alpha-beta T-cell counts at about two months. After one year, T-cell counts and TCRbeta diversity mostly came from new T cells.

Preparation of the TCRbeta library involved a method that used unique molecular identifiers. Each CDR3 protein gets one entry after TCRdb re-called the PCR reads with MiXCR. The top ten hold approximately 33% of the sample, which has 500,000 to 750,000 distinct CDR3 sequences, more than 20% seen once. The germline V gene encodes CDR1 SGHKS and CDR2 YYEKEE (reference sequence). Unmatched junction bases numbered 5, after V lost 4 bases and J lost 0 bases. This CDR3 contains 15 residues. The TCR sequence derives from a boy in the first two years of life with Wiskott-Aldrich syndrome, due to receive a stem cell transplant. The chain links TRBV5-5 to TRBJ2-7; the match to TRBD2 covers 9 bases. This specimen consisted of PBMCs, obtained before TCRalphabeta/CD19-depleted stem cell transplant. The CDR3 loop is CASSPGLASSYEQYF. The CDR3 nucleotides read TGTGCCAGCAGCCCCGGACTAGCGAGCTCCTACGAGCAGTACTTC.